One sample yielded the 30 T cell receptor beta chains listed below, sequenced in a study of technical replicates of blood from several donors. Clones were sequenced by immunoSEQ multiplex PCR, and TCRdb holds only the in-frame ones, with some missing. The sample includes under 85,000 clones, about 92% of them seen just once. Specimen: T cells isolated from PBMCs. The receptors shown here come from a human donor in good health.

The rearrangement uses TRBV19 and TRBJ1-2; D might be TRBD1 (6 bases). The CDR3 is 13 residues long. In germline, CDR1 is LNHDA, CDR2 SQIVND (reference sequence). V dropped 5 bases and J dropped 7 bases, with 14 bases sitting between them. CDR3 nucleotides: TGTGCCAGTAGTCCCGGCAGGGGATCTGGCTACACCTTC. The encoded protein is CASSPGRGSGYTF. The full variable domain, completed using reference TRBV19 and TRBJ1-2, is DGGITQSPKYLFRKEGQNVTLSCEQNLNHDAMYWYRQDPGQGLRLIYYSQIVNDFQKGDIAEGYSVSREKKESFPLTVTSAQKNPTAFYLCASSPGRGSGYTFGSGTRLTVV.

The V gene is TRBV9, the J gene TRBJ1-2; D uncertain. The CDR3 is 12 amino acids. Germline V gene lookup returns CDR1 SGDLS and CDR2 YYNGEE. V was trimmed by 4 bases and J by 5 bases, leaving 9 bases between them. In DNA, the CDR3 is TGTGCCAGCAGCCCAGTCGTGTATGGCTACACCTTC. This sequence encodes CASSPVVYGYTF.

This chain uses TRBV7-2 with TRBJ1-5; 8 bases line up with TRBD1. The CDR3 totals 15 residues. The germline CDR1 and CDR2 sequences are SGHTA and FQGNSA. The junction had 7 bases not matched to a gene; V was cut back by 6 bases and J by 3 bases. The CDR3 is CASSLDRGNNQPQHF. DNA for the CDR3: TGTGCCAGCAGTCTTGACAGGGGAAACAATCAGCCCCAGCATTTT.

The chain couples TRBV14 to TRBJ2-1, with 9 bases matching TRBD1. Per germline, CDR1 SGHDN and CDR2 FVKESK. V gave up 4 bases and J gave up 10 bases; unmatched junction bases: 14. The CDR3 spans 16 residues. DNA for the CDR3: TGTGCCAGCAGCCCTCTTAAAAGGGACAGGGCCAGCGAGCAGTTCTTC. Its translation: CASSPLKRDRASEQFF.

The V call is TRBV30, the J call TRBJ2-1; a weak D match, TRBD2 (5 bases). Per the germline V gene, CDR1 is GTSNPN and CDR2 is SVGIG (reference sequence). V was cut by 4 bases and J by 9 bases, with 10 bases left in between. The CDR3 extends over 11 amino acids. The CDR3 loop reads CAWMRVGEQFF. The CDR3 DNA follows: TGTGCCTGGATGAGGGTTGGTGAGCAGTTCTTC.

This chain connects TRBV30 to TRBJ1-5, with 8 bases aligning to TRBD1. Germline CDR1 is GTSNPN and CDR2 is SVGIG (reference sequence). V lost 4 bases, J lost 5 bases, and 4 bases stayed unmatched. CDR3 length: 13 residues. The CDR3 region has the DNA TGTGCCTGGAATACAGGGGGGGATCAGCCCCAGCATTTT. It yields the protein CAWNTGGDQPQHF.

The V gene is TRBV6-5, the J gene TRBJ2-3; TRBD1 matches at 7 bases. With V trimmed by 1 base and J by 3 bases, 1 base remained unmatched. Germline-derived CDR1 and CDR2 are MNHEY and SVGAGI. The CDR3 covers 14 residues. CDR3 bases: TGTGCCAGCAGTTACTTGGACAGGACAGATACGCAGTATTTT. Its translation: CASSYLDRTDTQYF.

The chain uses TRBV4-3 and TRBJ2-5, with 11 bases fitting TRBD2. The CDR3 has 16 amino acids. The germline CDR1 and CDR2 sequences are LGHNA and YSLEER. J was trimmed by 5 bases and V by 1 base; bases with no gene match: 6. The CDR3 DNA is TGCGCCAGCAGCCAAGTAACTAGCGGGAGTGGGGAGACCCAGTACTTC. Translation: CASSQVTSGSGETQYF.

V is TRBV9 and J is TRBJ2-5; perhaps TRBD2 as D (5 bases). This CDR3 is built from 15 residues. Germline assignment: CDR1 SGDLS and CDR2 YYNGEE. Trimming stripped 0 bases from V and 2 bases from J, with 11 bases between. The CDR3 here is CASSVATGFQETQYF. The CDR3 DNA sequence: TGTGCCAGCAGCGTAGCTACGGGATTTCAAGAGACCCAGTACTTC. The full variable domain, rest sourced from reference TRBV9 and TRBJ2-5, is DSGVTQTPKHLITATGQRVTLRCSPRSGDLSVYWYQQSLDQGLQFLIQYYNGEERAKGNILERFSAQQFPDLHSELNLSSLELGDSALYFCASSVATGFQETQYFGPGTRLLVL.

The V gene is TRBV11-2, the J gene TRBJ2-1, with 7 bases identical to TRBD2. Germline V gene sequence: CDR1 SGHAT, CDR2 FQNNGV. This CDR3 has 15 amino acids. V dropped 2 bases and J dropped 5; count of bases not matched to a gene: 6. CDR3 amino acids: CASSLTGGSDNEQFF. DNA of the CDR3: TGTGCCAGCAGCTTAACGGGAGGATCCGACAATGAGCAGTTCTTC.

The V call is TRBV19, the J call TRBJ2-7, with 12 bases lining up with TRBD2. The CDR3 consists of 14 residues. The V gene end was trimmed by 3 bases and the J gene end by 5 bases; junction bases not matched to a gene: 2. Looked up from germline, CDR1 is LNHDA and CDR2 is SQIVND (reference sequence). CDR3 DNA: TGTGCCAGTAGTATCCTAGCGGGAGGGCACGAGCAGTACTTC. Translated, it gives CASSILAGGHEQYF.

This clone has just one count. The chain is built from TRBV7-2 and TRBJ1-2; the match to TRBD1 covers 9 bases. The CDR3 length is 17 residues. The trim removed 5 bases at V and 4 bases at J, leaving 14 bases unmatched. Germline CDR1 and CDR2: SGHTA and FQGNSA. The CDR3 DNA reads TGTGCCAGCAGCCCGCAGGGCGGGACAGGGAAACTCTATGGCTACACCTTC. Translation gives CASSPQGGTGKLYGYTF.

The CDR3 DNA reads as TGTGCCAGCAGCGAAGCCGTTGGAGCTGAAGCTTTCTTT. Amino acids: CASSEAVGAEAFF. V usage is TRBV11-2 and J usage is TRBJ1-1; D is uncertain. The V gene lost 5 bases and the J gene lost 6 bases, with 13 bases spanning the gap. The V gene's germline CDR1 is SGHAT and CDR2 FQNNGV. The CDR3 spans 13 residues.

The chain joins TRBV6-5 to TRBJ2-7; D is possibly TRBD1 (6 bases). The CDR3 extends over 15 amino acids. Trimming removed 5 bases from V and 2 bases from J, with 16 bases in between. CDR1 and CDR2 (germline): MNHEY, SVGAGI. The CDR3 loop reads CASSPIWQGPYEQYF. The CDR3 DNA sequence: TGTGCCAGCAGTCCCATTTGGCAGGGGCCCTACGAGCAGTACTTC.

The V gene is TRBV27, the J gene TRBJ2-7, with no clear D. This CDR3 region has 12 residues. Trimming stripped 7 bases from V and 3 bases from J, with 10 bases between. Germline V gene data show CDR1 as MNHEY and CDR2 as SMNVEV (reference sequence). The CDR3 DNA reads as TGTGCCAGCACTTCCCTAAACTACGAGCAGTACTTC. It is translated as CASTSLNYEQYF.

This clone was counted a single time. The gene calls are TRBV4-1 and TRBJ2-5, with a possible D match to TRBD1 (6 bases). CDR3 size: 16 residues. The germline V gene has CDR1 MGHRA and CDR2 YSYEKL. V was clipped by 3 bases and J by 3 bases, with 17 bases between them. The CDR3 coding sequence is TGCGCCAGCAGCCAGGACAGTATGGGGTCGGAAGAGACCCAGTACTTC. Protein sequence: CASSQDSMGSEETQYF.

This clone was recorded once. V and J are TRBV7-2 and TRBJ2-7; TRBD2 agrees at 11 bases. From germline, CDR1 is SGHTA and CDR2 FQGNSA. CDR3 length: 15 residues. With V trimmed by 5 bases and J by 5 bases, 8 bases remained unmatched. CDR3 amino acids: CASSLLAGDGDEQYF. In DNA, the CDR3 is TGTGCCAGCAGCCTACTAGCGGGAGATGGCGACGAGCAGTACTTC.

The rearrangement links TRBV6-5 to TRBJ1-2, with 10 bases that match TRBD1. There are 14 residues in the CDR3. Germline V gene sequence: CDR1 MNHEY, CDR2 SVGAGI. With 0 bases clipped from V and 5 bases from J, the junction kept 0 bases outside the gene matches. The CDR3 here is CASSYSDRGYGYTF. The CDR3 DNA follows: TGTGCCAGCAGTTACTCGGACAGGGGGTATGGCTACACCTTC.

This chain joins TRBV10-3 and TRBJ2-7; TRBD2 matches at 10 bases. V was pared by 3 bases and J by 4 bases, with 6 bases of the junction left unmatched. In germline, CDR1 is ENHRY, CDR2 SYGVKD. The CDR3 runs 15 residues. Here the CDR3 DNA reads TGTGCCATCAGTGAAGCTAGCGGGAGTGGGTACGAGCAGTACTTC. Translated: CAISEASGSGYEQYF.

The chain recombines TRBV7-2 with TRBJ2-7; TRBD1 aligns across 9 bases. The CDR3 covers 15 residues. The germline CDR1 and CDR2 sequences are SGHTA and FQGNSA. V shed 2 bases, J shed 4 bases, and the junction held 6 bases outside the gene matches. The CDR3 DNA reads TGTGCCAGCAGCTTATCCTTAGGGACAGGGTACGAGCAGTACTTC. It translates to CASSLSLGTGYEQYF.

The chain carries TRBV28 and TRBJ2-7; 11 bases are a match to TRBD1. This CDR3 region has 16 residues. Unmatched junction bases numbered 11, after V lost 6 bases and J lost 4 bases. Germline lookup yields CDR1 MDHEN and CDR2 SYDVKM. The CDR3 protein is CASRSRTGGTGYEQYF. CDR3 DNA: TGTGCCAGCAGATCCAGGACAGGGGGCACTGGGTACGAGCAGTACTTC.

V is TRBV2 and J is TRBJ2-7, with D perhaps matching TRBD2 (6 bases). The CDR3 loop spans 14 amino acids. Trimming stripped 1 base from V and 3 bases from J, with 10 bases between. The germline CDR1 and CDR2 sequences are SNHLY and FYNNEI. The CDR3 coding sequence is TGTGCCAGCAGTGAAGTCTCGGGAGACTACGAGCAGTACTTC. This encodes CASSEVSGDYEQYF.

CDR3 amino acids: CASSSALAGGNEQFF. As DNA, the CDR3 is TGTGCCAGCAGCTCTGCCCTAGCGGGAGGGAATGAGCAGTTCTTC. The chain is built from TRBV7-3 and TRBJ2-1; 12 positions match TRBD2. The CDR3 consists of 15 residues. The J segment lost 7 bases and the V segment lost 4 bases, leaving 5 bases of the junction unmatched. Germline V CDR1 and CDR2: SGHTA, FQGTGA.

The J gene is TRBJ2-7, the V gene TRBV14, with D maybe TRBD2 (6 bases). The germline V gene has CDR1 SGHDN and CDR2 FVKESK. Between the trimmed V and J ends, which lost 3 bases and 1 base, there was a span of 10 bases. This CDR3 has 14 amino acids. The DNA for the CDR3 is TGTGCCAGCAGCCAGGGAGGATTATCCTACGAGCAGTACTTC. Its protein is CASSQGGLSYEQYF.

This clone was detected only once. For the CDR3, the DNA is TGTGCCAGCAGCGGACTAGCTCGTCCTGAGCAGTTCTTC. This gives the protein CASSGLARPEQFF. This chain connects TRBV25-1 to TRBJ2-1; 8 nucleotides agree with TRBD2. The V gene's germline CDR1 is MGHDK and CDR2 SYGVNS. This CDR3 has 13 amino acids. The trim removed 6 bases at V and 9 bases at J, leaving 7 bases unmatched. Looking up the rest from reference TRBV25-1 and TRBJ2-1 gives the full variable domain: EADIYQTPRYLVIGTGKKITLECSQTMGHDKMYWYQQDPGMELHLIHYSYGVNSTEKGDLSSESTVSRIRTEHFPLTLESARPSHTSQYLCASSGLARPEQFFGPGTRLTVL.

The chain joins TRBV6-6 to TRBJ1-1, with D perhaps matching TRBD1 (5 bases). The V end was cut by 2 bases, the J end by 7 bases, with 8 bases between. This CDR3 spans 12 amino acids. Germline lookup yields CDR1 MNHNY and CDR2 SVGAGI (reference sequence). The CDR3 bases are TGTGCCAGCAGTTACAGGGGCAATGAAGCTTTCTTT. Its translation: CASSYRGNEAFF.

This clone appeared a few times. The chain uses TRBV5-6 and TRBJ2-7, with TRBD2 identical over 7 bases. Trimming cost V 4 bases and J 0 bases; bases outside gene matches: 4. The germline V gene encodes CDR1 SGHDT and CDR2 YYEEEE. The CDR3 is made up of 14 amino acids. The CDR3 coding sequence is TGTGCCAGCAGCGGTAGCGGGTACTCCTACGAGCAGTACTTC. This sequence encodes CASSGSGYSYEQYF.

The genes are TRBV28 and TRBJ2-1; 9 bases are shared with TRBD1. In germline, CDR1 is MDHEN, CDR2 SYDVKM. V was clipped by 3 bases and J by 6 bases; unmatched bases: 12. The length of the CDR3 is 17 residues. The CDR3 loop is CASSFYHPGQGPNEQFF. As DNA, the CDR3 is TGTGCCAGCAGTTTCTACCATCCGGGACAGGGCCCCAATGAGCAGTTCTTC.

This chain connects TRBV5-4 to TRBJ2-1; D ambiguous. The CDR3 totals 12 residues. V lost 4 bases and J 7 bases, leaving 9 bases between the germline ends. Germline V gene lookup returns CDR1 SGHNT and CDR2 YYREEE (reference sequence). CDR3 amino acids: CASSLFRNEQFF. The CDR3 DNA reads TGTGCCAGCAGCCTATTCCGGAATGAGCAGTTCTTC.

The chain is built from TRBV14 and TRBJ2-3; D is unresolved. Germline V gives CDR1 SGHDN, CDR2 FVKESK. The CDR3 is 12 amino acids. V shed 5 bases and J shed 4 bases, with 7 bases lying between them. CDR3 nucleotide sequence: TGTGCCAGCAGCTTAGCTGCAGATACGCAGTATTTT. Amino acids: CASSLAADTQYF.